The table lists the clone carrying this T cell receptor beta chain with a count of one. The antigen remains unidentified. The data are from a study of shared clonotypes between healthy human individuals. Study context: Serving as donors were two women and three men, whose ages spanned 18 to 49.

Findings and caveats of the study: As a rule, naive subsets had a larger estimated richness than memory subsets.

Assay runs were performed at deep level. Sorted-subset replicate PCR reactions were performed with approximately 200 ng DNA, corresponding to roughly 30,000 T cell genomes. Sequencing was performed with immunoSEQ multiplex PCR; in TCRdb, only in-frame clones are kept and a portion is missing. This table holds roughly 770,000 clones, 96% found once. CD45RO-negative cells were positively selected for CCR7, leaving out terminally differentiated effector memory CD45RA+ cells. Losses at the gene ends were 1 base for V and 4 bases for J; bases not matched to a gene: 18. CDR1 and CDR2 from the germline V gene are SQVTM and ANQGSEA. The CDR3 is 19 residues long.

This receptor was taken from a young man in good health. The rearrangement uses TRBV29-1 and TRBJ2-1; 8 nucleotides match TRBD2. Specimen: naive CD8+ T cells sorted from blood. CDR3 region: CSVEGPEALTSGFYNEQFF. The CDR3 DNA is TGCAGCGTTGAAGGCCCAGAGGCCCTAACTAGCGGATTTTACAATGAGCAGTTCTTC.